This entry describes one T cell receptor beta chain. The record originates from a study of blood T cell repertoires in COVID-19. Across the study: Both acute and convalescent COVID-19 samples were obtained from the United States, Italy and Spain.

V was pared by 2 bases and J by 7 bases, with 12 bases between. Germline loops: CDR1 SGHRS, CDR2 YFSETQ. The CDR3 runs to 13 residues. TCRdb keeps only in-frame clones here, not all; method: immunoSEQ multiplex PCR. This sample has about 270,000 clones, with approximately 82% found just once. The sequenced sample was peripheral blood. This clonotype originated in a woman aged 18-29 years with acute or convalescent COVID-19. The rearrangement links TRBV5-1 to TRBJ2-5; tentatively, D is TRBD1 (7 bases). CDR3 amino acids: CASSLGQEGTQYF. CDR3 nucleotide sequence: TGCGCCAGCAGCTTAGGACAGGAGGGGACCCAGTACTTC.